Below are 12 T cell receptor beta chains sequenced from a single sample in a study of T cell changes during pregnancy in multiple sclerosis. Clones were sequenced by immunoSEQ multiplex PCR, and TCRdb holds only the in-frame ones, with some missing. The repertoire holds tens of thousands of clones, over 85% seen once, with about 3.1% in the top ten. Material: peripheral blood, obtained in the first trimester of pregnancy. The receptor set was obtained from a female donor in good health, enrolled as a control in a pregnancy study.

V usage is TRBV7-8 and J usage is TRBJ2-7; D may be TRBD2 (5 bases). V lost 1 base, J lost 3 bases, and 10 bases lay in between. The CDR3 has 14 amino acids. From germline, CDR1 is SGHVS and CDR2 FQNEAQ. DNA for the CDR3: TGTGCCAGCAGCTTAGTGAGGGCCCTCTACGAGCAGTACTTC. Protein product: CASSLVRALYEQYF.

V gene TRBV5-4 combines with J gene TRBJ2-3; 13 nucleotides match TRBD2. This CDR3 is built from 19 residues. The germline V gene encodes CDR1 SGHNT and CDR2 YYREEE (reference sequence). The J segment lost 2 bases and the V segment lost 3 bases, leaving 12 bases of the junction unmatched. The CDR3 sequence: CASSSWTSGRPDDTDTQYF. CDR3 nucleotide sequence: TGTGCCAGCAGCTCCTGGACTAGCGGGAGACCTGACGACACAGATACGCAGTATTTT.

The genes are TRBV4-2 and TRBJ2-5, with TRBD2 identical over 11 bases. In germline, CDR1 is LGHNA, CDR2 YNFKEQ. The CDR3 extends over 18 amino acids. The V gene end was trimmed by 0 bases and the J gene end by 4 bases; junction bases not matched to a gene: 10. CDR3 in amino acids: CASSQEASGGPSIETQYF. The CDR3, as DNA: TGTGCCAGCAGCCAAGAAGCTAGCGGGGGGCCCTCGATAGAGACCCAGTACTTC.

The chain uses TRBV29-1 and TRBJ2-7; D might be TRBD1 (5 bases). The germline gives CDR1 SQVTM, CDR2 ANQGSEA. This CDR3 has 12 amino acids. V lost 4 bases to trimming and J lost 3 bases, with 10 bases between them. The CDR3 DNA reads TGCAGCGTTGGGGGAAGGGGCTACGAGCAGTACTTC. Encoded protein: CSVGGRGYEQYF.

This chain connects TRBV28 to TRBJ2-7; TRBD1 might be the D (7 bases). Germline CDR1 is MDHEN and CDR2 is SYDVKM. V dropped 1 base and J dropped 3 bases, with 19 bases sitting between them. The CDR3 is 17 amino acids. CDR3 bases: TGTGCCAGCAGTTTATCGTACTGGACAGGCGGGAACTACGAGCAGTACTTC. It encodes CASSLSYWTGGNYEQYF.

V and J are TRBV5-4 and TRBJ1-1; 8 bases match TRBD1. CDR1 is SGHNT, CDR2 YYREEE, per germline (reference sequence). V lost 5 bases, J lost 0 bases, and 15 bases stayed unmatched. The CDR3 contains 18 residues. CDR3: CASRHPGQEIVMNTEAFF. In DNA, the CDR3 is TGTGCCAGCAGGCATCCGGGACAGGAGATCGTCATGAACACTGAAGCTTTCTTT.

The CDR3 sequence is CASKEGTRSYGYTF. In DNA, the CDR3 is TGTGCCAGTAAGGAGGGCACAAGGAGCTATGGCTACACCTTC. The J gene is TRBJ1-2, the V gene TRBV19; no clear D. CDR1 and CDR2 (germline): LNHDA, SQIVND (reference sequence). This CDR3 spans 14 amino acids. The V end lost 7 bases, the J end lost 4 bases, and 16 bases lay between the germline ends.

The chain recombines TRBV11-3 with TRBJ2-5; 8 bases align to TRBD2. The CDR3 length is 15 residues. The junction had 7 bases not matched to a gene; V was cut back by 2 bases and J by 5 bases. Germline V gene sequence: CDR1 SGHNT, CDR2 YENEEA. The CDR3 spells CASSLNGGGVETQYF. As DNA, the CDR3 is TGTGCCAGCAGCTTAAACGGGGGGGGCGTGGAGACCCAGTACTTC.

The chain employs TRBV6-1 and TRBJ2-3, with TRBD2 as a possible D gene (6 bases). The CDR3 spans 15 residues. The germline V and J ends were trimmed by 4 bases and 2 bases, with 13 bases remaining between them. In germline, CDR1 is MNHNS, CDR2 SASEGT. CDR3 bases: TGTGCCAGCAGTGTGGGGGGTCCCCACACAGATACGCAGTATTTT. Its translation is CASSVGGPHTDTQYF.

The V and J genes are TRBV6-5 and TRBJ2-2; D not certain. Per germline, CDR1 MNHEY and CDR2 SVGAGI. The germline V and J ends were trimmed by 6 bases and 4 bases, with 12 bases remaining between them. The CDR3 contains 14 residues. The CDR3 is CASRHPAATGELFF. In DNA, the CDR3 is TGTGCCAGCAGACACCCTGCCGCCACCGGGGAGCTGTTTTTT.

This chain uses TRBV6-1 with TRBJ2-3; TRBD1 matches 9 bases. This CDR3 comprises 17 residues. V lost 3 bases to trimming and J lost 1 base; unmatched junction nucleotides: 8. CDR1 is MNHNS and CDR2 is SASEGT in the germline V gene. CDR3 region: CASSDIIQGAGTDTQYF. The CDR3 DNA is TGTGCCAGCAGTGATATCATACAGGGGGCGGGCACAGATACGCAGTATTTT.

The V gene is TRBV7-9, the J gene TRBJ2-2; D is undetermined. The V gene lost 5 bases and the J gene lost 0 bases, with 7 bases spanning the gap. Looked up from germline, CDR1 is SEHNR and CDR2 is FQNEAQ (reference sequence). The CDR3 consists of 14 residues. The CDR3 is CASSSLANTGELFF. Here the CDR3 DNA reads TGTGCCAGCAGCAGCCTAGCGAACACCGGGGAGCTGTTTTTT.